Below, one T cell receptor beta chain is given with its context. Membership in each cohort depended on participant-reported clinical history. The data belong to a study of blood T cell repertoires in COVID-19. Some clones are missing from TCRdb's copy, which holds only in-frame ones; the method was immunoSEQ multiplex PCR. The data show some 330,000 clones, roughly 80% seen once. CDR3 length: 17 amino acids. The chain is built from TRBV21-1 and TRBJ2-2; no DNA check was done on the table's D call, TRBD1. TRBV21-1 is recorded as a pseudogene. The sequence was obtained from a woman aged 45-59 years who had recovered from COVID-19. The sample was PBMCs or T cells enriched from blood (not recorded which). CDR3 region: CASSKERDRGETGELFF. In DNA form, the CDR3 reads TGTGCCAGCAGCAAAGAAAGAGACAGGGGAGAAACCGGGGAGCTGTTTTTT.